This T cell receptor (beta chain) was documented in a study of human T cells and chemical hapten exposure. TCRdb independently ran MiXCR on the RACE reads; one entry per CDR3 protein. The sample holds around 45,000 distinct CDR3 sequences, approximately 4.8% seen once. V dropped 1 base and J dropped 10 bases, with 9 bases sitting between them. The CDR3 contains 12 residues. Germline CDR1 SGHRS, CDR2 YFSETQ. This clonotype occurred many times. Time point here: healthy volunteer bleed at 2 weeks. Extraction yielded total RNA from whole blood (unfractionated). The source of this sequence is a human donor in good health. Some clones in this sample may be carry-over from other donors' samples. The specimen was whole blood. The chain couples TRBV5-1 to TRBJ2-1; no clear D gene. The CDR3 bases are TGCGCCAGCAGCTTGCCCCCCCCCGAGCAGTTCTTC. The encoded protein is CASSLPPPEQFF. The variable domain in full, completed from reference TRBV5-1 and TRBJ2-1, reads KAGVTQTPRYLIKTRGQQVTLSCSPISGHRSVSWYQQTPGQGLQFLFEYFSETQRNKGNFPGRFSGRQFSNSRSEMNVSTLELGDSALYLCASSLPPPEQFFGPGTRLTVL.